This T cell receptor (beta chain) was identified in a study of T cell responses to AZD1222 COVID-19 vaccine. Turning to the study itself: Pooled in the analysis were second doses at about 4 or about 12 weeks.

As regards this clone: Its antigen remains unknown.

Here immunoSEQ multiplex PCR was the method, and the copy in TCRdb shows in-frame clones only, minus some. Of approximately 100,000 clones listed, less than 90% were seen once; the top ten hold roughly 4%. Study results and limitations: Regions 160-218 and 743-854 dominated among vaccine-associated CD4 TCRs spanning spike.

Here the sequenced sample was peripheral blood, taken on day 0 of AZD1222 vaccination. The clonotype was recovered from an adult in good health.

The CDR3 nucleotides are TGTGCCAGCAGTTACAACGGAGTGAACACTGAAGCTTTCTTT. This sequence encodes CASSYNGVNTEAFF. The V call is TRBV6-5, the J call TRBJ1-1; D is uncertain. Trimming cost V 2 bases and J 0 bases, with 7 bases left between them. The CDR3 is 14 residues long. Germline CDR1 reads MNHEY; CDR2 reads SVGAGI.